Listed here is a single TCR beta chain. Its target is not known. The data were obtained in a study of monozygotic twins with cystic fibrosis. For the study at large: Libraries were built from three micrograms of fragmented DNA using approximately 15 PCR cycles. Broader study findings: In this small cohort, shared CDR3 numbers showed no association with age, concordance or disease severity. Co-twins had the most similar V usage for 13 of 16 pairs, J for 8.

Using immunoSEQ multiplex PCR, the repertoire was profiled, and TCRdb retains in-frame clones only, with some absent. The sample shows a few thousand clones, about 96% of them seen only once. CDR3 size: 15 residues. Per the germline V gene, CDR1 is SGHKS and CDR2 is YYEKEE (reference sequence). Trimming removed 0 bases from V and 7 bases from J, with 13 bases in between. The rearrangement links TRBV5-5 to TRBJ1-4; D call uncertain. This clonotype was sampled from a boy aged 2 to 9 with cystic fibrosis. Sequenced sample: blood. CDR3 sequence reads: CASSLEGRHSEKLFF. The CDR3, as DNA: TGTGCCAGCAGCTTGGAGGGTCGACACTCTGAAAAACTGTTTTTT.